These 26 T cell receptor beta chains originate from one sample sequenced in a study of regulatory T cells in long-lasting Graves disease. Arm-PCR of CDR3 regions with iRepertoire HTBI primers generated TCR beta libraries. MiXCR was run by TCRdb on the multiplex PCR reads, yielding one entry per CDR3 protein. There are approximately 400,000 distinct CDR3 sequences in the sample; 23% occur only once, and about a quarter lies in the top ten. The time point denotes: persistent/refractory GD, antithyroid drugs over 5 years with positive TRAb. TCR sequences were obtained from RNA taken from PBMCs. The sequencing here drew on peripheral blood mononuclear cells (PBMCs), taken when the disease was refractory, from a patient treated with antithyroid drugs. Receptors were obtained from a female donor with Graves disease.

This clonotype showed up many times. This chain joins TRBV29-1 and TRBJ2-7, with 8 bases lining up with TRBD1. V lost 4 bases to trimming and J lost 2 bases; unmatched junction nucleotides: 7. Germline V lookup: CDR1 SQVTM, CDR2 ANQGSEA. The length of the CDR3 is 14 residues. The CDR3 bases are TGCAGCGTTGGGGGCGGGACAGGTGCCTACGAGCAGTACTTC. This translates into CSVGGGTGAYEQYF.

This clonotype occurred a few times. The V call is TRBV3-1, the J call TRBJ1-1, with 7 bases aligning to TRBD1. The CDR3 covers 13 residues. The V and J ends lost 1 base and 7 bases, in that order; junction bases with no gene match: 3. Germline loops: CDR1 LGHDT, CDR2 YNNKEL (reference sequence). This CDR3 reads CASSQGTGNEAFF. CDR3 DNA sequence: TGTGCCAGCAGCCAAGGGACAGGCAATGAAGCTTTCTTT.

This clonotype has a single count. A much bigger clone sits one base away, suggesting this may be a read error. The chain has TRBV12-3 or TRBV12-4 and TRBJ2-5, with 8 bases that match TRBD1. There are 13 residues in the CDR3. CDR3 sequence: CASRPDRVETQCF. Here the CDR3 DNA reads TGTGCCAGCAGGCCGGACAGGGTTGAGACCCAGTGCTTC.

Only one count was recorded for this clonotype. A much larger clonotype is one base distant, so this may be a read error. J is TRBJ1-1 and V is TRBV7-2; 7 nucleotides line up with TRBD1. The length of the CDR3 is 14 residues. J lost 6 bases, V lost 5 bases, and 9 bases had no gene match. CDR1 SGHTA and CDR2 FQGNSA come from the germline V gene. The chain's CDR3 is CASSQGGFAPEAFF. In DNA, the CDR3 is TGTGCCAGCAGCCAGGGGGGCTTTGCCCCTGAAGCTTTCTTT.

The chain combines TRBV14 with TRBJ1-2, with 8 bases aligning to TRBD1. Per germline, CDR1 SGHDN and CDR2 FVKESK. After removal of 6 bases from V and 4 bases from J, the junction contained 7 bases not matched to a gene. The CDR3 has 14 residues. In nucleotides, the CDR3 is TGTGCCAGCAGGGGGGGACAGGTCTCCTATGGCTACACCTTC. It yields the protein CASRGGQVSYGYTF.

This clonotype was seen a few times. The gene calls are TRBV15 and TRBJ2-7; D possibly matches TRBD1 or TRBD2 (5 bases each). CDR1 LNHNV and CDR2 YYDKDF come from the germline V gene (reference sequence). This CDR3 comprises 15 residues. V shed 0 bases and J shed 7 bases, with 16 bases lying between them. The CDR3 DNA sequence: TGTGCCACCAGCAGAGATCCGGGACGCGCTGGGGAGCAGTACTTC. Its protein product is CATSRDPGRAGEQYF.

This clonotype was counted only a few times. The chain joins TRBV18 to TRBJ2-3; D gene ambiguous. This CDR3 is built from 11 residues. CDR1 KGHSH and CDR2 LQKENI come from the germline V gene. V shed 8 bases and J shed 2 bases, with 5 bases lying between them. The CDR3 sequence is CASSPTDTQYF. For the CDR3, the DNA is TGTGCCAGCAGTCCCACAGATACGCAGTATTTT.

The V and J genes are TRBV4-1 and TRBJ2-5, with unresolved D. V lost 1 base to trimming and J lost 1 base, with 7 bases between them. This CDR3 is built from 14 residues. Germline V CDR1 and CDR2: MGHRA, YSYEKL. The CDR3 loop is CASSQGLFQETQYF. In DNA, the CDR3 is TGCGCCAGCAGCCAAGGACTGTTCCAAGAGACCCAGTACTTC.

This clonotype was recorded many times. The DNA for the CDR3 is TGTGCCAGCAGCTTAAAATCCGGCAGGGGGTCCAGCAATCAGCCCCAGCATTTT. It yields the protein CASSLKSGRGSSNQPQHF. The gene calls are TRBV7-2 and TRBJ1-5; 7 bases map to TRBD1. The CDR3 runs to 18 residues. The V gene end was trimmed by 2 bases and the J gene end by 1 base; junction bases not matched to a gene: 11. Per the germline V gene, CDR1 is SGHTA and CDR2 is FQGNSA.

This clonotype was counted many times. The V call is TRBV6-1, the J call TRBJ1-1; 7 bases map to TRBD1. The CDR3 has 14 amino acids. V shed 3 bases, J shed 4 bases, and the junction held 5 bases outside the gene matches. Germline CDR1 MNHNS, CDR2 SASEGT. The CDR3: CASSDGQGGTEAFF. As DNA, the CDR3 is TGTGCCAGCAGTGACGGGCAGGGGGGCACTGAAGCTTTCTTT.

This clonotype was seen ten or more times. The genes are TRBV2 and TRBJ1-2; D gene ambiguous. V was clipped by 1 base and J by 1 base, with 7 bases between them. Germline V gene data show CDR1 as SNHLY and CDR2 as FYNNEI. This CDR3 region has 14 residues. CDR3 DNA: TGTGCCAGCAGTGAAGAGACCCATAACTATGGCTACACCTTC. Translated, it gives CASSEETHNYGYTF. The full variable domain, in which reference TRBV2 and TRBJ1-2 provide the parts outside the CDR3, is EPEVTQTPSHQVTQMGQEVILRCVPISNHLYFYWYRQILGQKVEFLVSFYNNEISEKSEIFDDQFSVERPDGSNFTLKIRSTKLEDSAMYFCASSEETHNYGYTFGSGTRLTVV.

The chain combines TRBV4-3 with TRBJ1-1; D unresolved. This CDR3 has 14 residues. The V gene lost 0 bases and the J gene lost 2 bases, with 7 bases spanning the gap. From germline, CDR1 is LGHNA and CDR2 YSLEER. The CDR3 DNA reads as TGCGCCAGCAGCCAAGAACAGTTCAACACTGAAGCTTTCTTT. Protein product: CASSQEQFNTEAFF.

This clonotype was detected ten times or more. The chain is built from TRBV28 and TRBJ2-5, with 7 bases that match TRBD1. From germline, CDR1 is MDHEN and CDR2 SYDVKM. The CDR3 has 15 residues. J lost 2 bases, V lost 3 bases, and 6 bases had no gene match. This CDR3 reads CASSFLGQNQETQYF. DNA of the CDR3: TGTGCCAGCAGTTTTCTGGGACAGAATCAAGAGACCCAGTACTTC.

This clonotype was recorded at least ten times. The V gene is TRBV7-2, the J gene TRBJ2-7; the match to TRBD2 covers 14 bases. The CDR3 sequence is 15 residues long. V lost 4 bases, J lost 3 bases, and 2 bases stayed unmatched. CDR1 and CDR2 (germline): SGHTA, FQGNSA. The chain's CDR3 is CASSSGTSGGYEQYF. The DNA for the CDR3 is TGTGCCAGCAGCTCCGGGACTAGCGGGGGCTACGAGCAGTACTTC. Variable domain in full (rest from reference TRBV7-2 and TRBJ2-7): GAGVSQSPSNKVTEKGKDVELRCDPISGHTALYWYRQSLGQGLEFLIYFQGNSAPDKSGLPSDRFSAERTGGSVSTLTIQRTQQEDSAVYLCASSSGTSGGYEQYFGPGTRLTVT.

This clonotype came up many times. Here the CDR3 DNA reads TGTGCCAGTAAGGGGGGGGCTAATCCCTACGAGCAGTACTTC. Amino acid sequence: CASKGGANPYEQYF. The V and J genes are TRBV2 and TRBJ2-7; a weak D match, TRBD2 (7 bases). Trimming shortened V by 9 bases and J by 2 bases, and 17 bases separated the two germline ends. The germline V gene encodes CDR1 SNHLY and CDR2 FYNNEI. This CDR3 has 14 amino acids.

This clonotype was seen a few times. The V gene is TRBV6-1, the J gene TRBJ2-7; D not resolved. Germline assignment: CDR1 MNHNS and CDR2 SASEGT. Deletions cut 7 bases from V and 3 bases from J, with 7 bases between. This CDR3 is built from 11 residues. CDR3 bases: TGTGCCAGCACCCCGGGCTACGAGCAGTACTTC. Translated: CASTPGYEQYF.

As for this clonotype: This may be a read error, as it is one base from a much larger clone. The gene calls are TRBV7-3 and TRBJ2-7, with a tentative D call TRBD2 (6 bases). Germline V CDR1 and CDR2: SGHTA, FQGTGA. This CDR3 region has 14 residues. The CDR3 loop reads CAGSLMGGSYEQYF. The CDR3 coding sequence is TGTGCCGGCAGCTTAATGGGAGGCTCCTACGAGCAGTACTTC.

The J gene is TRBJ2-7, the V gene TRBV7-2, with 9 bases lining up with TRBD1. Germline V gene sequence: CDR1 SGHTA, CDR2 FQGNSA. Trimming cost V 0 bases and J 3 bases; bases outside gene matches: 3. The CDR3 sequence is 15 residues long. In nucleotides, the CDR3 is TGTGCCAGCAGCTTAGCGGGACAGGGCCTCTACGAGCAGTACTTC. Translation gives CASSLAGQGLYEQYF. Variable domain in full (rest from reference TRBV7-2 and TRBJ2-7): GAGVSQSPSNKVTEKGKDVELRCDPISGHTALYWYRQSLGQGLEFLIYFQGNSAPDKSGLPSDRFSAERTGGSVSTLTIQRTQQEDSAVYLCASSLAGQGLYEQYFGPGTRLTVT.

V is TRBV3-1 and J is TRBJ2-2; D is unclear. This CDR3 region has 16 residues. Germline assignment: CDR1 LGHDT and CDR2 YNNKEL (reference sequence). Trimming removed 4 bases from V and 6 bases from J, with 18 bases in between. The CDR3 loop reads CASSPLAHSMAGELFF. CDR3 sequence (DNA): TGTGCCAGCAGCCCCCTCGCCCATTCTATGGCCGGGGAGCTGTTTTTT.

V gene TRBV6-1 combines with J gene TRBJ2-7; D is perhaps TRBD2 (5 bases). V lost 6 bases, J lost 10 bases, and 22 bases lay in between. There are 14 residues in the CDR3. From germline, CDR1 is MNHNS and CDR2 SASEGT. The CDR3 loop reads CASRTQRTPGYQYF. The CDR3 region has the DNA TGTGCCAGCAGGACTCAGCGGACCCCCGGGTACCAGTACTTC.

V gene TRBV19 combines with J gene TRBJ1-1; no definite D call. V lost 3 bases and J 5 bases, leaving 10 bases between the germline ends. This CDR3 is 13 amino acids long. Germline CDR1 and CDR2: LNHDA and SQIVND (reference sequence). The CDR3 reads CASSIGPPTEAFF. The CDR3 DNA reads TGTGCCAGTAGTATTGGTCCACCAACTGAAGCTTTCTTT.

This clonotype appeared a few times. The chain has TRBV12-5 and TRBJ1-1; D is uncertain. Trimming removed 0 bases at V and 6 bases at J, with 8 bases between. The CDR3 consists of 13 residues. Germline V CDR1 and CDR2: LGHNT, FRNRAP. For the CDR3, the DNA is TGTGCTAGTGGTTTGGTACCCGGGGCTGAAGCTTTCTTT. Protein product: CASGLVPGAEAFF. Full variable domain (remainder filled in from reference TRBV12-5 and TRBJ1-1): DARVTQTPRHKVTEMGQEVTMRCQPILGHNTVFWYRQTMMQGLELLAYFRNRAPLDDSGMPKDRFSAEMPDATLATLKIQPSEPRDSAVYFCASGLVPGAEAFFGQGTRLTVV.

This clonotype was seen many times. This chain connects TRBV28 to TRBJ2-5; no reliable D call. The CDR3 totals 13 residues. The V end was cut by 2 bases, the J end by 5 bases, with 9 bases between. Germline-derived CDR1 and CDR2 are MDHEN and SYDVKM. The CDR3 DNA follows: TGTGCCAGCAGTTTACTTCACGAGGAGACCCAGTACTTC. Translating gives CASSLLHEETQYF. Variable domain in full (rest from reference TRBV28 and TRBJ2-5): DVKVTQSSRYLVKRTGEKVFLECVQDMDHENMFWYRQDPGLGLRLIYFSYDVKMKEKGDIPEGYSVSREKKERFSLILESASTNQTSMYLCASSLLHEETQYFGPGTRLLVL.

V and J are TRBV29-1 and TRBJ2-7, with D unresolved. Between the trimmed V and J ends, which lost 2 bases and 5 bases, there was a span of 7 bases. The CDR3 is 11 residues long. Germline CDR1 is SQVTM and CDR2 is ANQGSEA. The CDR3 bases are TGCAGCGTTGAACAGGCTAACGAGCAGTACTTC. Residues: CSVEQANEQYF.

The chain has TRBV6-1 and TRBJ2-5; D call uncertain. V lost 2 bases and J 5 bases, leaving 3 bases between the germline ends. CDR3 length: 11 amino acids. Germline V gene data show CDR1 as MNHNS and CDR2 as SASEGT. Written as DNA, the CDR3 is TGTGCCAGCAGTGAACCTGAGACCCAGTACTTC. Translation gives CASSEPETQYF.

This clonotype was seen ten or more times. The chain employs TRBV7-9 and TRBJ2-2; D not resolved. The CDR3 totals 13 residues. Trimming took 1 base from V and 7 from J, leaving 7 bases between them. CDR1 is SEHNR and CDR2 is FQNEAQ in the germline V gene (reference sequence). The CDR3 spells CASSLDTGGELFF. The CDR3 DNA sequence: TGTGCCAGCAGCTTAGATACCGGCGGGGAGCTGTTTTTT. The full variable domain, completed using reference TRBV7-9 and TRBJ2-2, is DTGVSQNPRHKITKRGQNVTFRCDPISEHNRLYWYRQTLGQGPEFLTYFQNEAQLEKSRLLSDRFSAERPKGSFSTLEIQRTEQGDSAMYLCASSLDTGGELFFGEGSRLTVL.